This TCR beta chain appears in the sequencing data of a study of control samples from healthy donors and cancer patients. V was shortened by 2 bases and J by 1 base, with 12 bases between the two germline ends. This CDR3 has 15 residues. The V gene's germline CDR1 is SGHRS and CDR2 YFSETQ. Repertoires were generated with immunoSEQ multiplex PCR, while TCRdb's copy carries only in-frame clones and drops some. There are almost 85,000 clones in the sample; around 94% occur only once, and 4.5% to 6% lies in the top ten. The source of this sequence is a woman aged 18-35 years in good health. The sequenced sample consisted of blood. This chain joins TRBV5-1 and TRBJ2-5; no firm D call. In DNA, the CDR3 is TGCGCCAGCAGCTTAACCGGGTTGGGCCAAGAGACCCAGTACTTC. It encodes CASSLTGLGQETQYF. The full variable domain, rest sourced from reference TRBV5-1 and TRBJ2-5, is KAGVTQTPRYLIKTRGQQVTLSCSPISGHRSVSWYQQTPGQGLQFLFEYFSETQRNKGNFPGRFSGRQFSNSRSEMNVSTLELGDSALYLCASSLTGLGQETQYFGPGTRLLVL.